This T cell receptor beta chain was recorded in a study of response to subunit inactivated influenza vaccine. This clonotype was detected ten times or more. Antigen specificity is unknown. The CDR3 length is 15 residues. Trimming left V 5 bases short and J 8 bases short, with 21 bases between. The germline V gene has CDR1 DFQATT and CDR2 SNEGSKA (reference sequence). Study-wide results and caveats: The authors suggested that every seasonal influenza vaccination recruits few new T cells.

From the RT-PCR reads, TCRdb called clonotypes with MiXCR, one entry per CDR3 protein. Of hundreds of thousands of distinct CDR3 sequences detected, about 18% appear once; the ten largest clones hold 11%. This chain connects TRBV20-1 to TRBJ1-4, with no clear D. The sequence derives from a middle-aged man who received an inactivated influenza vaccine. The specimen comprised PBMCs from blood, sampled 5 to 6 days after vaccination. This CDR3 reads CSASPLGPKAEKLFF. The DNA of the CDR3 is TGCAGTGCTTCGCCGCTGGGCCCTAAAGCAGAAAAACTGTTTTTT.